Sequencing of this TCR beta chain was carried out in a study of blood T cell repertoires in COVID-19. The overall study: Both acute and convalescent COVID-19 samples were obtained from the United States, Italy and Spain. Sources were T cells, B-cell-depleted T cells, or PBMCs; the material itself was cDNA or gDNA.

As handled by the study authors: The authors estimated nucleated cell counts from reference gene primer amplification. The method was immunoSEQ multiplex PCR; TCRdb's version includes in-frame clones alone and lacks a portion of them. Clonal size and the V and J genes are those of that table, whereas D and trimming came from the DNA. This sample has some 150,000 clones; 87% occur once, and the top ten carry 3% to 4%. The CDR3 contains 15 residues. From germline, CDR1 is SGHAT and CDR2 FQNNGV. The V and J ends lost 1 base and 8 bases, in that order; junction bases with no gene match: 7. The V gene is TRBV11-2, the J gene TRBJ1-2; TRBD1 matches 10 bases. The sequencing input was peripheral blood. The TCR was taken from a woman aged 60-70 years who had recovered from COVID-19. The CDR3 DNA is TGTGCCAGCAGCTTAGGCCCCGGACAGGGGGACGGCTACACCTTC. As protein: CASSLGPGQGDGYTF. The full variable domain, its missing parts supplied by reference TRBV11-2 and TRBJ1-2, is EAGVAQSPRYKIIEKRQSVAFWCNPISGHATLYWYQQILGQGPKLLIQFQNNGVVDDSQLPKDRFSAERLKGVDSTLKIQPAKLEDSAVYLCASSLGPGQGDGYTFGSGTRLTVV.